A selection of T cell receptor beta chains follows, all from one sample in a study of T cell responses to AZD1222 COVID-19 vaccine. Here immunoSEQ multiplex PCR was the method, and the copy in TCRdb shows in-frame clones only, minus some. The sample has roughly 70,000 clones, around 90% seen once. The specimen was peripheral blood, collected 28 days after the second AZD1222 dose. These receptors originate from an adult who received the AZD1222 COVID-19 vaccine. CDR3s include the opening cysteine and the closing phenylalanine or tryptophan. Fields, in order: D gene, clone size, J gene, V gene, CDR3 protein, CDR3 DNA. D genes are given only for firm matches. Size is omitted from some rows. Given values are once, few, many or a class for expanded clones.

d_gene: NA
abundance: NA
j_gene: TRBJ2-4
v_gene: TRBV19
CDR3aa: CASSISQQGIDIQYF
CDR3nt: TGTGCCAGTAGTATAAGTCAACAGGGTATCGACATTCAGTACTTC

d_gene: NA
abundance: NA
j_gene: TRBJ1-5
v_gene: TRBV7-2
CDR3aa: CASSLQTGNQPQHF
CDR3nt: TGTGCCAGCAGCCTTCAGACAGGCAATCAGCCCCAGCATTTT

d_gene: NA
abundance: once
j_gene: TRBJ2-2
v_gene: TRBV29-1
CDR3aa: CSVGLGTGSVRELFF
CDR3nt: TGCAGCGTTGGGCTAGGGACGGGATCGGTCCGGGAGCTGTTTTTT

d_gene: NA
abundance: NA
j_gene: TRBJ2-1
v_gene: TRBV5-8
CDR3aa: CASSLTGSSYNEQFF
CDR3nt: TGTGCCAGCAGCTTGACAGGGAGCTCCTACAATGAGCAGTTCTTC

d_gene: NA
abundance: once
j_gene: TRBJ1-6
v_gene: TRBV30
CDR3aa: CAWNGGVNSPLHF
CDR3nt: TGTGCCTGGAATGGGGGCGTGAATTCACCCCTCCACTTT

d_gene: NA
abundance: NA
j_gene: TRBJ1-1
v_gene: TRBV6-5
CDR3aa: CASSKVQGEAFF
CDR3nt: TGTGCCAGCAGTAAGGTACAGGGTGAAGCTTTCTTT

d_gene: NA
abundance: once
j_gene: TRBJ1-2
v_gene: TRBV7-2
CDR3aa: CASSQGIDYGYTF
CDR3nt: TGTGCCAGCAGCCAGGGGATAGACTATGGCTACACCTTC

d_gene: TRBD1
abundance: NA
j_gene: TRBJ1-2
v_gene: TRBV6-5
CDR3aa: CASSRDRGYGYTF
CDR3nt: TGTGCCAGCAGTCGCGACAGGGGGTATGGCTACACCTTC

d_gene: TRBD1
abundance: NA
j_gene: TRBJ1-2
v_gene: TRBV7-3
CDR3aa: CASSADRRQTF
CDR3nt: TGTGCCAGCAGCGCGGACAGGAGACAAACCTTC

d_gene: NA
abundance: NA
j_gene: TRBJ1-3
v_gene: TRBV30
CDR3aa: CAWSFGSPGGNTIYF
CDR3nt: TGTGCCTGGAGCTTCGGGTCTCCGGGCGGAAACACCATATATTTT

d_gene: TRBD1
abundance: NA
j_gene: TRBJ1-1
v_gene: TRBV18
CDR3aa: CASSPPGQRMNTEAFF
CDR3nt: TGTGCCAGCTCACCTCCGGGACAGCGAATGAACACTGAAGCTTTCTTT

d_gene: NA
abundance: once
j_gene: TRBJ2-1
v_gene: TRBV27
CDR3aa: CASSSPDYYNEQFF
CDR3nt: TGTGCCAGCAGTTCCCCGGACTATTACAATGAGCAGTTCTTC

d_gene: NA
abundance: NA
j_gene: TRBJ2-2
v_gene: TRBV3-1/TRBV3-2
CDR3aa: CASSQDPGIGELFF
CDR3nt: TGTGCCAGCAGCCAAGATCCGGGAATTGGGGAGCTGTTTTTT

d_gene: TRBD1
abundance: NA
j_gene: TRBJ2-7
v_gene: TRBV18
CDR3aa: CASSPPEQGMRYEQYF
CDR3nt: TGTGCCAGCTCACCACCGGAACAGGGGATGAGGTACGAGCAGTACTTC

d_gene: NA
abundance: NA
j_gene: TRBJ2-5
v_gene: TRBV5-4
CDR3aa: CASSLTAQETQYF
CDR3nt: TGTGCCAGCAGCTTGACCGCTCAAGAGACCCAGTACTTC

d_gene: NA
abundance: NA
j_gene: TRBJ1-1
v_gene: TRBV18
CDR3aa: CASSPVVNTEAFF
CDR3nt: TGTGCCAGCTCACCAGTCGTGAACACTGAAGCTTTCTTT